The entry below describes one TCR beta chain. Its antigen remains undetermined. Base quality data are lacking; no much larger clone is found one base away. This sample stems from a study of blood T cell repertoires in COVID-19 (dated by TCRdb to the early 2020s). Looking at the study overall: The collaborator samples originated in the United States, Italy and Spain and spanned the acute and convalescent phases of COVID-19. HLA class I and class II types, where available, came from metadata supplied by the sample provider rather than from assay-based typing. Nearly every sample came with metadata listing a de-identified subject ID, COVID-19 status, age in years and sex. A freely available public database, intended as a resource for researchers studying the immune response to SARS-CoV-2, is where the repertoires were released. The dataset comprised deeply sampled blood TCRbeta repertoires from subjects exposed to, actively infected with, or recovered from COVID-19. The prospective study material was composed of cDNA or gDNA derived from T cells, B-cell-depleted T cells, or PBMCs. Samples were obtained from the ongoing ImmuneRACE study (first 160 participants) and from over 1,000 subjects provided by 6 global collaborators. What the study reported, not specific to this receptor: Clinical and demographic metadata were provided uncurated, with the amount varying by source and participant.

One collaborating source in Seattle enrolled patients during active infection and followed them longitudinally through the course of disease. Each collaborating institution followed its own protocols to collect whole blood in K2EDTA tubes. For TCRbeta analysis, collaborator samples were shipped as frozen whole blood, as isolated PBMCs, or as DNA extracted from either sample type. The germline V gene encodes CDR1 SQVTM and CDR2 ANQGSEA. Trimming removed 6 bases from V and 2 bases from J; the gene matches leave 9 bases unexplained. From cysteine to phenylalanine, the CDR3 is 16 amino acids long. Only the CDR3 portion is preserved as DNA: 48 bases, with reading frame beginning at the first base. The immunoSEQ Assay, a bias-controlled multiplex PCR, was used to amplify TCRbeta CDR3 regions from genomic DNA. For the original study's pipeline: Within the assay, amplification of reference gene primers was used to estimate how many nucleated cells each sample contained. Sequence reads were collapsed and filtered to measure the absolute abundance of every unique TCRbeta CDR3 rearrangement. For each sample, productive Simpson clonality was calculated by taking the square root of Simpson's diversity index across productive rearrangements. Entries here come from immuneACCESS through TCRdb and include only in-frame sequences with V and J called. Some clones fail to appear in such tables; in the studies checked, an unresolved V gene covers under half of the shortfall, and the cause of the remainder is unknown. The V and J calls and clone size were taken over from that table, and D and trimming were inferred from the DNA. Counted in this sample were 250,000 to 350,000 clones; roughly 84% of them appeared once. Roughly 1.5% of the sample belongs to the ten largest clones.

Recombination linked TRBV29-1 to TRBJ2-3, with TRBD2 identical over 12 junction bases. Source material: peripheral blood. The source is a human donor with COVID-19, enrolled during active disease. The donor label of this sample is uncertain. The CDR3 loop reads CSVPSGRVRATDTQYF. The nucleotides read TGCAGCGTCCCTAGCGGGAGGGTTCGGGCCACAGATACGCAGTATTTT.